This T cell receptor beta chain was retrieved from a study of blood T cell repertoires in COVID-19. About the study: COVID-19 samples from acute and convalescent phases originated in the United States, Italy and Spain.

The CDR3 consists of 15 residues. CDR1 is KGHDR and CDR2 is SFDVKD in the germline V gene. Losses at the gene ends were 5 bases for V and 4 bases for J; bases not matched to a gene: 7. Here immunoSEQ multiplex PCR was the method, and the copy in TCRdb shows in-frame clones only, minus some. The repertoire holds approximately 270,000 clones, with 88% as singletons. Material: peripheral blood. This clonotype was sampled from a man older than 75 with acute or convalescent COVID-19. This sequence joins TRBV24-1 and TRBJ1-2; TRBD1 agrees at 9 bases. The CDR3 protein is CATSVQGAGGYGYTF. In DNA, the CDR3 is TGTGCCACCAGTGTACAGGGGGCAGGTGGCTATGGCTACACCTTC.